The 18 T cell receptor beta chains presented below share a single source sample, sequenced in a study of cytomegalovirus exposure and HLA in healthy donors. The PCR had 60 Vbeta and 13 Jbeta primers. Only in-frame clones appear in the TCRdb table, and some are missing; sequencing was by immunoSEQ multiplex PCR. The table includes approximately 70,000 clones, 55% to 75% detected once. The sequenced sample was PBMCs. The source is a woman between 40 and 50 years old in good health and CMV-seropositive.

This chain links TRBV25-1 with TRBJ1-3; D is perhaps TRBD1 (5 bases). The CDR3 loop spans 17 amino acids. V was pared by 4 bases and J by 5 bases, with 21 bases between. Germline values: CDR1 MGHDK, CDR2 SYGVNS. The chain's CDR3 is CASSAHGAGRPRNTIYF. The CDR3 coding sequence is TGTGCCAGCAGTGCACATGGGGCAGGACGTCCTAGAAACACCATATATTTT.

This clone was seen more than once but under ten times. This rearrangement joins TRBV5-4 to TRBJ2-2, with TRBD2 as a possible D gene (6 bases). This CDR3 is 14 amino acids long. Between the trimmed V and J ends, which lost 7 bases and 8 bases, there was a span of 18 bases. The germline V gene has CDR1 SGHNT and CDR2 YYREEE (reference sequence). The CDR3 sequence: CASRGDSQAGELFF. CDR3 DNA sequence: TGTGCCAGCCGCGGGGACTCCCAGGCTGGGGAGCTGTTTTTT.

The gene calls are TRBV5-6 and TRBJ1-6, with TRBD1 identical over 7 bases. CDR3 length: 15 residues. V was clipped by 4 bases and J by 9 bases; unmatched bases: 10. CDR1 is SGHDT, CDR2 YYEEEE, per germline. The DNA for the CDR3 is TGTGCCAGCAGCCTGACGACAGGGTGGGGTTCACCCCTCCACTTT. It translates to CASSLTTGWGSPLHF. Supplemented by reference TRBV5-6 and TRBJ1-6, the full variable domain reads DAGVTQSPTHLIKTRGQQVTLRCSPKSGHDTVSWYQQALGQGPQFIFQYYEEEERQRGNFPDRFSGHQFPNYSSELNVNALLLGDSALYLCASSLTTGWGSPLHFGNGTRLTVT.

The rearrangement uses TRBV5-1 and TRBJ2-1; TRBD2 might be the D (6 bases). This CDR3 comprises 14 residues. Germline loops: CDR1 SGHRS, CDR2 YFSETQ. V was trimmed by 0 bases and J by 4 bases, leaving 8 bases between them. In DNA form, the CDR3 reads TGCGCCAGCAGCTTGGGGGGAGGATACAATGAGCAGTTCTTC. Its translation is CASSLGGGYNEQFF.

The chain employs TRBV25-1 and TRBJ1-1; D is uncertain. The CDR3 spans 14 residues. The V gene's germline CDR1 is MGHDK and CDR2 SYGVNS. Trimming left V 7 bases short and J 8 bases short, with 20 bases between. The CDR3 spells CASTSDYSKDEAFF. The CDR3 DNA reads TGTGCCAGCACCTCTGACTACAGTAAAGACGAAGCTTTCTTT.

The chain is built from TRBV30 and TRBJ1-5; no reliable D call. The V and J ends lost 0 bases and 1 base respectively, with 4 bases between them. The CDR3 spans 13 residues. The V gene's germline CDR1 is GTSNPN and CDR2 SVGIG (reference sequence). CDR3 region: CAWSVGSNQPQHF. CDR3 nucleotides: TGTGCCTGGAGTGTCGGGAGCAATCAGCCCCAGCATTTT.

The sample holds a few counts of this clone. The chain's CDR3 is CASSQAIGTSGHKQYF. CDR3 nucleotide sequence: TGTGCCAGCAGCCAAGCTATCGGGACTAGCGGCCATAAGCAGTACTTC. The V call is TRBV14, the J call TRBJ2-7; the match to TRBD2 covers 11 bases. The CDR3 runs to 16 residues. Germline CDR1 SGHDN, CDR2 FVKESK. Unmatched junction bases numbered 10, after V lost 1 base and J lost 8 bases. The variable domain in full, completed from reference TRBV14 and TRBJ2-7, reads EAGVTQFPSHSVIEKGQTVTLRCDPISGHDNLYWYRRVMGKEIKFLLHFVKESKQDESGMPNNRFLAERTGGTYSTLKVQPAELEDSGVYFCASSQAIGTSGHKQYFGPGTRLTVT.

The chain couples TRBV5-1 to TRBJ2-7; D uncertain. The CDR3 is 16 amino acids. Trimming took 2 bases from V and 0 from J, leaving 15 bases between them. Per germline, CDR1 SGHRS and CDR2 YFSETQ. CDR3 residues: CASSFTLRLSSYEQYF. The CDR3 coding sequence is TGCGCCAGCAGCTTCACTCTGCGTCTAAGCTCCTACGAGCAGTACTTC.

V usage is TRBV4-2 and J usage is TRBJ2-1, with 8 bases aligning to TRBD2. Germline assignment: CDR1 LGHNA and CDR2 YNFKEQ. V lost 1 base to trimming and J lost 8 bases; unmatched junction nucleotides: 7. This CDR3 is 15 amino acids long. This CDR3 reads CASSQGSGDSDEQFF. Here the CDR3 DNA reads TGTGCCAGCAGCCAAGGTAGCGGGGATAGTGATGAGCAGTTCTTC.

The genes are TRBV5-6 and TRBJ2-7; D may be TRBD1 (5 bases). The CDR3 covers 14 residues. Germline lookup yields CDR1 SGHDT and CDR2 YYEEEE. The V end was cut by 2 bases, the J end by 1 base, with 10 bases between. The CDR3 nucleotides read TGTGCCAGCAGCTTCTCAGACAGATCCTACGAGCAGTACTTC. Protein sequence: CASSFSDRSYEQYF.

This clone was detected many times. V gene TRBV6-1 combines with J gene TRBJ2-2; 10 bases line up with TRBD2. This CDR3 has 15 amino acids. Unmatched junction bases numbered 2, after V lost 2 bases and J lost 5 bases. The germline V gene encodes CDR1 MNHNS and CDR2 SASEGT. This CDR3 is CASSELAGETGELFF. The CDR3 nucleotides read TGTGCCAGCAGTGAACTAGCGGGGGAAACCGGGGAGCTGTTTTTT.

Ten or more counts support this clone. The V and J genes are TRBV6-6 and TRBJ1-1; unclear D gene. CDR3 length: 9 residues. The V gene's germline CDR1 is MNHNY and CDR2 SVGAGI (reference sequence). Trimming shortened V by 8 bases and J by 8 bases, and 6 bases separated the two germline ends. The CDR3 nucleotides are TGTGCCAGCTCGGGGGAAGCTTTCTTT. Amino acid sequence: CASSGEAFF.

The genes are TRBV6-1 and TRBJ1-2; D is unclear. CDR3 size: 13 residues. V lost 6 bases to trimming and J lost 4 bases, with 12 bases between them. Germline values: CDR1 MNHNS, CDR2 SASEGT. DNA of the CDR3: TGTGCCAGCAGCCCAACCGACTCCTATGGCTACACCTTC. Its translation: CASSPTDSYGYTF.

V usage is TRBV7-3 and J usage is TRBJ1-6; D not resolved. Deletions cut 6 bases from V and 0 bases from J, with 24 bases between. The CDR3 extends over 20 amino acids. Germline CDR1 and CDR2: SGHTA and FQGTGA. CDR3: CASRSEGQPIFRSYNSPLHF. CDR3 sequence (DNA): TGTGCCAGCAGGTCTGAGGGTCAGCCTATTTTCCGCTCCTATAATTCACCCCTCCACTTT.

The J gene is TRBJ1-2, the V gene TRBV5-4; TRBD1 agrees at 10 bases. The length of the CDR3 is 16 residues. Germline V lookup: CDR1 SGHNT, CDR2 YYREEE (reference sequence). V shed 4 bases and J 4 bases; nucleotides not matched to a gene: 10. CDR3 sequence: CASSPGQGWGSYGYTF. CDR3 in DNA: TGTGCCAGCAGCCCGGGACAGGGGTGGGGGTCCTATGGCTACACCTTC. Full variable domain (outside the CDR3, taken from reference TRBV5-4 and TRBJ1-2): ETGVTQSPTHLIKTRGQQVTLRCSSQSGHNTVSWYQQALGQGPQFIFQYYREEENGRGNFPPRFSGLQFPNYSSELNVNALELDDSALYLCASSPGQGWGSYGYTFGSGTRLTVV.

The gene calls are TRBV5-8 and TRBJ2-1, with TRBD2 matching over 15 bases. Trimming took 3 bases from V and 8 from J; bases not matched to a gene: 6. Germline V lookup: CDR1 SGHTS, CDR2 YDEGEE. CDR3 length: 16 residues. The CDR3 sequence is CASSSSGTSGGHEQFF. CDR3 DNA sequence: TGTGCCAGCAGCTCATCCGGGACTAGCGGGGGGCATGAGCAGTTCTTC. Based on the CDR3 plus reference TRBV5-8 and TRBJ2-1, the full variable domain is EAGVTQSPTHLIKTRGQQATLRCSPISGHTSVYWYQQALGLGLQFLLWYDEGEERNRGNFPPRFSGRQFPNYSSELNVNALELEDSALYLCASSSSGTSGGHEQFFGPGTRLTVL.

The gene calls are TRBV15 and TRBJ2-2, with a possible D match to TRBD1 (6 bases). Trimming cost V 0 bases and J 3 bases, with 14 bases left between them. This CDR3 region has 17 residues. The germline gives CDR1 LNHNV, CDR2 YYDKDF (reference sequence). CDR3 DNA: TGTGCCACCAGCAGAGATCTACAGGGCCGGGACACCGGGGAGCTGTTTTTT. Translation: CATSRDLQGRDTGELFF.

The chain employs TRBV10-3 and TRBJ1-2, with a weak D call TRBD1 (6 bases). There are 13 residues in the CDR3. Trimming removed 8 bases from V and 6 bases from J, with 16 bases in between. Germline V gene lookup returns CDR1 ENHRY and CDR2 SYGVKD. CDR3 protein: CAIRRTEPNGYTF. CDR3 DNA: TGTGCCATCCGGAGGACAGAACCTAATGGCTACACCTTC.